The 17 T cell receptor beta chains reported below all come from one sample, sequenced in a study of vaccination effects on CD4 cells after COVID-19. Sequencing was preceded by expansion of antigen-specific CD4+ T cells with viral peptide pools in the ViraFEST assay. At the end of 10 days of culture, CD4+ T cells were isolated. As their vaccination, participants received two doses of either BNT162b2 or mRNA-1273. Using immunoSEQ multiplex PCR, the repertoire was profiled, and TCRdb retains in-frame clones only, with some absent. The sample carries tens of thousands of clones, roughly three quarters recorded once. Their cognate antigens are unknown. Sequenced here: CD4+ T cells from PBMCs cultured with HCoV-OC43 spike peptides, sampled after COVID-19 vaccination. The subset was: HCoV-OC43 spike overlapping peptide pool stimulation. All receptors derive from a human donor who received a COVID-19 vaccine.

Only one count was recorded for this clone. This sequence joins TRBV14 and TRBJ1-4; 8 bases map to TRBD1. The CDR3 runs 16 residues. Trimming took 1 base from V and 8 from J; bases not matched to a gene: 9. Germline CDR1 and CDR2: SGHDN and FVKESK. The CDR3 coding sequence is TGTGCCAGCAGCCAAGGTCACGGGACAGGCGCCGAAAAACTGTTTTTT. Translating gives CASSQGHGTGAEKLFF.

The CDR3 sequence: CAWSVRSGEGREKLFF. The CDR3 DNA follows: TGTGCCTGGAGTGTACGGTCAGGGGAAGGTCGAGAAAAACTGTTTTTT. The chain employs TRBV30 and TRBJ1-4; D perhaps matches TRBD1 (6 bases). Germline CDR1 is GTSNPN and CDR2 is SVGIG (reference sequence). V lost 0 bases, J lost 8 bases, and 19 bases lay in between. The CDR3 runs 16 residues.

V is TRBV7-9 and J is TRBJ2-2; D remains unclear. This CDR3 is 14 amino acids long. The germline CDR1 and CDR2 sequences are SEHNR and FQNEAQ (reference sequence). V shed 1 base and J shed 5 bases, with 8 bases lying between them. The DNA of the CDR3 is TGTGCCAGCAGCTTAGTGGCTTCTACCGGGGAGCTGTTTTTT. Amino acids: CASSLVASTGELFF. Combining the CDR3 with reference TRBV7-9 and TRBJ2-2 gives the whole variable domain DTGVSQNPRHKITKRGQNVTFRCDPISEHNRLYWYRQTLGQGPEFLTYFQNEAQLEKSRLLSDRFSAERPKGSFSTLEIQRTEQGDSAMYLCASSLVASTGELFFGEGSRLTVL.

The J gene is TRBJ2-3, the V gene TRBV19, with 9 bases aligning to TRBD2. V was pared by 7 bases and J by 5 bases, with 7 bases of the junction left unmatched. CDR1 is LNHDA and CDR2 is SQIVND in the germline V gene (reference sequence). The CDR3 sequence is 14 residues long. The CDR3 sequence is CASMKRGAQDTQYF. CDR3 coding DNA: TGTGCCAGTATGAAGCGGGGGGCCCAAGATACGCAGTATTTT.

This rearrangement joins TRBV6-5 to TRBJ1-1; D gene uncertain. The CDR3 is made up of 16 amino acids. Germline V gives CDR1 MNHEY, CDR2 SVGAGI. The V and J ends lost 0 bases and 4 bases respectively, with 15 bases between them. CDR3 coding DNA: TGTGCCAGCAGTTACTCGAGTGGGGTCGGAGTCACTGAAGCTTTCTTT. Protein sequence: CASSYSSGVGVTEAFF.

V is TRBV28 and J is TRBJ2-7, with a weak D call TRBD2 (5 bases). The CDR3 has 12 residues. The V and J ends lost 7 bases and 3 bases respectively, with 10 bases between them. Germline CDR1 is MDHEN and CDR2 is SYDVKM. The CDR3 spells CASTHRDYEQYV. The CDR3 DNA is TGTGCCAGCACCCACCGGGACTACGAGCAGTACGTC.

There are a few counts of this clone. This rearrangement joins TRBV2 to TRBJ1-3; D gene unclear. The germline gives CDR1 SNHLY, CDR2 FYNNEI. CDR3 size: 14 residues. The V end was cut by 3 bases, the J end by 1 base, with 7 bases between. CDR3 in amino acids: CASSEVASGNTIYF. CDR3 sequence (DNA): TGTGCCAGCAGTGAGGTAGCTTCTGGAAACACCATATATTTT.

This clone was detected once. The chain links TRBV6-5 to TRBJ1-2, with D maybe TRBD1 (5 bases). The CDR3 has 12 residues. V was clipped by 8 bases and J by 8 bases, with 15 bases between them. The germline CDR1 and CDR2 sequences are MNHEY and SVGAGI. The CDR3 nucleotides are TGTGCCAGCCTTTGGGGGGTGTACGGCTACACCTTC. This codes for CASLWGVYGYTF.

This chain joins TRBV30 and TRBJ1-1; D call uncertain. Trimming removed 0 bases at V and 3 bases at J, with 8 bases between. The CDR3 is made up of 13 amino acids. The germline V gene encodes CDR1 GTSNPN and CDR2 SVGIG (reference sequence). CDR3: CAWSVGTHTEAFF. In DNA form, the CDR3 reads TGTGCCTGGAGTGTAGGCACCCACACTGAAGCTTTCTTT.

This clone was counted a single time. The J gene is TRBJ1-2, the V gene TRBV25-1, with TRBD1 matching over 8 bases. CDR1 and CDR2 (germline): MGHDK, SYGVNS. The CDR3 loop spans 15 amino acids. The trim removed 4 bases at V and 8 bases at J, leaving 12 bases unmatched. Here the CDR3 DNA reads TGTGCCAGCAGTGTGCAGGGGGCTGGTTCGTCCGGCTACACCTTC. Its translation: CASSVQGAGSSGYTF.

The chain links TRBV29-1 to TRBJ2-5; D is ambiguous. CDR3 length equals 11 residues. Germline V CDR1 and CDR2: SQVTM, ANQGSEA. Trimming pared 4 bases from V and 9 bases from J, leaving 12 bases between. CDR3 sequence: CSVGVFAAQYF. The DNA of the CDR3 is TGCAGCGTTGGCGTTTTTGCAGCCCAGTACTTC.

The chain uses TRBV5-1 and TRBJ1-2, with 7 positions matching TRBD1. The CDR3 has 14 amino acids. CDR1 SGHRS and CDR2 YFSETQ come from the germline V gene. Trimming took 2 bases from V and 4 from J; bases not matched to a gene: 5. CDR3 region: CASSLQGPRYGYTF. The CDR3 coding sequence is TGCGCCAGCAGCTTACAGGGGCCCCGCTATGGCTACACCTTC.

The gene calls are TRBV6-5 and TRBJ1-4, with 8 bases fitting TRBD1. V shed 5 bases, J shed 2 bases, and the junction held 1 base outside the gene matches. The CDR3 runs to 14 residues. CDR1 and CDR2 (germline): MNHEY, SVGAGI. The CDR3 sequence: CASSRDRTNEKLFF. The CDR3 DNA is TGTGCCAGCAGTAGGGACAGGACTAATGAAAAACTGTTTTTT.

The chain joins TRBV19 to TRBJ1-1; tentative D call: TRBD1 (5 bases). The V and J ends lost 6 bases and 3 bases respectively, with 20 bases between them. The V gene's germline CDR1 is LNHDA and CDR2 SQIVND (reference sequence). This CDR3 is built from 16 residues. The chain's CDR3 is CASRTTGTQRYTEAFF. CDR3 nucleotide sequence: TGTGCCAGTAGAACAACCGGGACCCAGAGGTACACTGAAGCTTTCTTT.

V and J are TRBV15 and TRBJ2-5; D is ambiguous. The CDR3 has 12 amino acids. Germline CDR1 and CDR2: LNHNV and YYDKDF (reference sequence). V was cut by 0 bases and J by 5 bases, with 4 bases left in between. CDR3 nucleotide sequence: TGTGCCACCAGCAGAGATAGGGAGACCCAGTACTTC. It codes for CATSRDRETQYF.

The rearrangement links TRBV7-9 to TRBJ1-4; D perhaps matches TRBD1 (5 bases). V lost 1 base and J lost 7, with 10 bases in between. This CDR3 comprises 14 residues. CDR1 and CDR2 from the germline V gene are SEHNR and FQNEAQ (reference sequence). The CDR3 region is CASSLEQDAEKLFF. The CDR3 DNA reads TGTGCCAGCAGCTTAGAACAGGACGCTGAAAAACTGTTTTTT.

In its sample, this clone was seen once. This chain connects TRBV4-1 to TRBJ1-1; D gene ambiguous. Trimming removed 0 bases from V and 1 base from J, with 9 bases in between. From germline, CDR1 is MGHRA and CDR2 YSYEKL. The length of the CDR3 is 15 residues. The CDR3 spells CASSQEVSENTEAFF. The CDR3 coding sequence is TGCGCCAGCAGCCAAGAGGTCTCCGAGAACACTGAAGCTTTCTTT.